This T cell receptor delta chain was sequenced for a study of gamma-delta chains in newborns, infants, children. Looking at the study overall: Microbial exposure reportedly drives polyclonal innate γδ T cell expansion after birth.

This clone was seen only a few times. The TCRdb protein fails to match the DNA translation at residue 8; the protein reported here was translated from the DNA. The CDR3 totals 18 residues. CDR1 is GEAIGNYY and CDR2 is EKD in the germline V gene. V shed 0 bases and J shed 3 bases, with 14 bases lying between them. TCRdb fed the reads into CATT to redo clone calling. The sample consists of about 6,100 delta-chain clones, 2.6% of them appearing once. This receptor was identified in a child who was a newborn, infant or young child, either healthy, febrile or measles-vaccinated (not recorded which). Input material: blood. The gene calls are TRDV2 and TRDJ3; D might be TRDD2 (5 bases). The CDR3 coding sequence is TGTGCCTGTGACACCGTATCCATCTCCTACTGGGACACCCGACAGATGTTTTTC. Residues: CACDTVSISYWDTRQMFF.